One TCR beta chain is described in this entry. Within a library made for alpha chains, this beta chain is off target, and its count is uninformative. The time point here: blood at routine non-recurrence follow-up after resection. Frozen PBMC, nontumor lung or tumor provided whole RNA, which was sequenced unsorted. This record comes from a study of spatial heterogeneity in lung cancer. Study overall: Alpha-chain sequences were consistently detected less often than beta-chain sequences.

TCRdb itself ran the 5' RACE reads through MiXCR, one entry per CDR3 protein. The repertoire includes 2,600 or so distinct CDR3 sequences, roughly 26% of them detected once, and about a quarter sits in the top ten. The CDR3 runs 12 residues. V was cut by 1 base and J by 3 bases, with 4 bases left in between. In germline, CDR1 is LGHDT, CDR2 YNNKEL (reference sequence). The input for sequencing was PBMCs, taken at follow-up. The sequence came from a male donor with early-stage non-small cell lung cancer. The chain recombines TRBV3-1 with TRBJ2-7, with D unclear. The CDR3 protein is CASSQGRYEQYF. The CDR3 DNA reads TGTGCCAGCAGCCAAGGGCGCTACGAGCAGTACTTC.